The 9 T cell receptor beta chains reported below all come from one sample, sequenced in a study of response to subunit inactivated influenza vaccine. Via MiXCR, TCRdb re-called the RT-PCR reads, giving one row per CDR3 protein. This table has more than 150,000 distinct CDR3 sequences, about a tenth appearing once. The source material was non-naive T cells sorted from PBMCs, sampled on the day of vaccination. The receptors stem from a man aged 50-59 years who received an inactivated influenza vaccine.

This clonotype has more than one count but fewer than ten. The chain recombines TRBV24-1 with TRBJ2-5; tentative D call: TRBD1 (6 bases). V was shortened by 3 bases and J by 0 bases, with 10 bases between the two germline ends. Germline CDR1 KGHDR, CDR2 SFDVKD. The CDR3 spans 15 residues. The CDR3 region has the DNA TGTGCCACCAGTGATCGGGACAAGCACCAAGAGACCCAGTACTTC. Amino acid sequence: CATSDRDKHQETQYF.

This clonotype was seen ten or more times. The J gene is TRBJ2-1, the V gene TRBV5-6; 10 nucleotides line up with TRBD2. J was trimmed by 5 bases and V by 4 bases; bases with no gene match: 12. The CDR3 has 17 residues. Per the germline V gene, CDR1 is SGHDT and CDR2 is YYEEEE. Here the CDR3 reads CASSLAGVRGKNNEQFF. In DNA, the CDR3 is TGTGCCAGCAGCCTAGCGGGAGTGCGGGGAAAGAACAATGAGCAGTTCTTC.

This chain joins TRBV6-2 or TRBV6-3 and TRBJ2-2, with 14 nucleotides matching TRBD2. The junction had 21 bases not matched to a gene; V was cut back by 6 bases and J by 3 bases. The CDR3 extends over 22 amino acids. Germline assignment: CDR1 MNHEY and CDR2 SVGEGT. This CDR3 is CASRQPFWTSGRLLDDTGELFF. Here the CDR3 DNA reads TGTGCCAGCAGACAACCTTTTTGGACTAGCGGGAGGCTCCTCGATGACACCGGGGAGCTGTTTTTT.

In this sample, this clonotype turned up many times. This chain joins TRBV4-3 and TRBJ2-1; either TRBD1 or TRBD2 may supply D (5 bases each). Looked up from germline, CDR1 is LGHNA and CDR2 is YSLEER. The CDR3 sequence is 16 residues long. The ends were cut back, 4 bases at V and 6 bases at J, with 19 bases in the middle. CDR3 amino acids: CASSPRIRMGRNEQFF. CDR3 DNA: TGCGCCAGCAGCCCCCGAATAAGGATGGGACGCAATGAGCAGTTCTTC.

V usage is TRBV5-5 and J usage is TRBJ2-7; the match to TRBD1 covers 8 bases. V shed 4 bases, J shed 10 bases, and the junction held 16 bases outside the gene matches. This CDR3 is built from 15 residues. CDR1 is SGHKS and CDR2 is YYEKEE in the germline V gene (reference sequence). The CDR3 region is CASSGQTGAIRYQYF. The CDR3 nucleotides read TGTGCCAGCAGCGGGCAGACAGGGGCTATACGATATCAGTACTTC.

This clonotype appeared many times. V usage is TRBV12-3 or TRBV12-4 and J usage is TRBJ2-1; 7 bases align to TRBD1. This CDR3 has 17 amino acids. Losses at the gene ends were 6 bases for V and 3 bases for J; bases not matched to a gene: 14. CDR3 region: CASRGGWGPQIYNEQFF. Here the CDR3 DNA reads TGTGCCAGCAGAGGGGGCTGGGGGCCGCAGATCTACAATGAGCAGTTCTTC.

This clonotype was seen a few times. For the CDR3, the DNA is TGTGCCAGCAGTGACATGGCAGGGGAGCTGTTTTTT. This codes for CASSDMAGELFF. The chain combines TRBV6-4 with TRBJ2-2, with D unclear. Trimming took 2 bases from V and 8 from J, leaving 6 bases between them. Per germline, CDR1 MRHNA and CDR2 SNTAGT. The CDR3 sequence is 12 residues long.

This clonotype was picked up many times. V gene TRBV18 combines with J gene TRBJ2-2, with TRBD1 identical over 7 bases. From germline, CDR1 is KGHSH and CDR2 LQKENI. After removal of 4 bases from V and 4 bases from J, the junction contained 3 bases not matched to a gene. CDR3 length: 14 amino acids. CDR3 sequence reads: CASSRQGRTGELFF. Written as DNA, the CDR3 is TGTGCCAGCTCACGACAGGGCCGCACCGGGGAGCTGTTTTTT.

This clonotype was observed at least ten times. The chain recombines TRBV20-1 with TRBJ2-1; TRBD2 matches 10 bases. Germline V gene data show CDR1 as DFQATT and CDR2 as SNEGSKA (reference sequence). Trimming cost V 6 bases and J 0 bases; bases outside gene matches: 8. CDR3 length: 16 amino acids. The CDR3 nucleotides read TGCAGTGCCCGGGTCCTAGCGGGAGCCTCCTACAATGAGCAGTTCTTC. Residues: CSARVLAGASYNEQFF.